These 24 T cell receptor beta chains were all obtained from the same sample, sequenced in a study of cytomegalovirus exposure and HLA in healthy donors. A multiplex PCR was run with 60 Vbeta primers and 13 Jbeta primers. Data came from immunoSEQ multiplex PCR; TCRdb stores just in-frame clones and leaves some out. The sample records 90,000 to 150,000 clones, 74% being singletons. Sequenced material: PBMCs. These receptors originate from a woman aged 50 to 65 in good health and CMV-seropositive.

This chain connects TRBV19 to TRBJ2-6; D is possibly TRBD2 (5 bases). The CDR3 sequence is 13 residues long. Germline V lookup: CDR1 LNHDA, CDR2 SQIVND (reference sequence). V was trimmed by 7 bases and J by 3 bases, leaving 7 bases between them. The CDR3 reads CASMAGGANVLTF. Here the CDR3 DNA reads TGTGCCAGTATGGCGGGTGGGGCCAACGTCCTGACTTTC.

The chain is built from TRBV19 and TRBJ2-5; 10 bases agree with TRBD1. V was pared by 3 bases and J by 5 bases, with 6 bases of the junction left unmatched. From germline, CDR1 is LNHDA and CDR2 SQIVND (reference sequence). CDR3 length: 15 residues. CDR3 loop: CASSIRTGGRETQYF. In DNA form, the CDR3 reads TGTGCCAGTAGTATCCGGACAGGGGGTAGGGAGACCCAGTACTTC.

The V and J genes are TRBV7-9 and TRBJ1-1, with a tentative D call TRBD1 (5 bases). V was shortened by 5 bases and J by 4 bases, with 11 bases between the two germline ends. CDR3 size: 13 residues. CDR1 and CDR2 from the germline V gene are SEHNR and FQNEAQ (reference sequence). The CDR3 loop is CASSPDSLTEAFF. In DNA, the CDR3 is TGTGCCAGCAGCCCAGACAGCCTCACTGAAGCTTTCTTT.

The chain has TRBV12-5 and TRBJ2-3; D is perhaps TRBD1 (5 bases). CDR3 length: 15 residues. V lost 1 base and J 2 bases, leaving 10 bases between the germline ends. Germline CDR1 reads LGHNT; CDR2 reads FRNRAP. CDR3 loop: CASGLATEPTDTQYF. The CDR3 region has the DNA TGTGCTAGTGGTTTGGCGACAGAACCCACAGATACGCAGTATTTT.

The genes are TRBV25-1 and TRBJ1-1; D perhaps matches TRBD1 (6 bases). V was pared by 3 bases and J by 11 bases, with 13 bases between. CDR1 and CDR2 (germline): MGHDK, SYGVNS. The CDR3 totals 12 residues. Written as DNA, the CDR3 is TGTGCCAGCAGTGAGGGGGGGCTGAGGGCTTTCTTT. Residues: CASSEGGLRAFF.

The chain carries TRBV7-2 and TRBJ2-5; the match to TRBD2 covers 11 bases. V lost 0 bases, J lost 4 bases, and 13 bases stayed unmatched. Germline CDR1 reads SGHTA; CDR2 reads FQGNSA. The CDR3 loop spans 19 amino acids. In DNA, the CDR3 is TGTGCCAGCAGCTTAGCCGCCTATCAACTAGCGGGAGTAGCAGAGACCCAGTACTTC. It is translated as CASSLAAYQLAGVAETQYF.

The gene calls are TRBV9 and TRBJ2-7; 7 nucleotides match TRBD2. V was pared by 0 bases and J by 3 bases, with 3 bases of the junction left unmatched. Germline V gene data show CDR1 as SGDLS and CDR2 as YYNGEE. The CDR3 has 14 amino acids. CDR3 DNA: TGTGCCAGCAGCGTAGGTGGGGGGGGCTACGAGCAGTACTTC. Its protein is CASSVGGGGYEQYF. The entire variable domain, with the rest obtained from reference TRBV9 and TRBJ2-7, is as follows: DSGVTQTPKHLITATGQRVTLRCSPRSGDLSVYWYQQSLDQGLQFLIQYYNGEERAKGNILERFSAQQFPDLHSELNLSSLELGDSALYFCASSVGGGGYEQYFGPGTRLTVT.

V and J are TRBV28 and TRBJ2-6, with D unclear. Germline V gene lookup returns CDR1 MDHEN and CDR2 SYDVKM. V gave up 2 bases and J gave up 2 bases, with 4 bases separating them. The CDR3 is made up of 14 amino acids. For the CDR3, the DNA is TGTGCCAGCAGTTTAGGCCCTGGGGCCAACGTCCTGACTTTC. Encoded protein: CASSLGPGANVLTF.

V gene TRBV10-2 combines with J gene TRBJ2-7; the D gene is possibly TRBD2 (5 bases). Germline V lookup: CDR1 WSHSY, CDR2 SAAADI. The CDR3 runs to 13 residues. V lost 6 bases, J lost 5 bases, and 14 bases lay in between. CDR3 protein: CASSRPGIDEQYF. The CDR3 bases are TGCGCCAGCAGCCGACCCGGGATCGACGAGCAGTACTTC.

This clone was recorded a few times. The chain uses TRBV18 and TRBJ2-1, with TRBD1 matching over 9 bases. V shed 4 bases and J 9 bases; nucleotides not matched to a gene: 7. The CDR3 totals 14 residues. Germline V gene lookup returns CDR1 KGHSH and CDR2 LQKENI. In nucleotides, the CDR3 is TGTGCCAGCTCACTCGACGAGACAGGGGGTGAGCAGTTCTTC. This encodes CASSLDETGGEQFF.

The CDR3 is CASIQQGADTYGYTF. The CDR3 DNA is TGTGCCAGTATCCAACAGGGGGCGGATACCTATGGCTACACCTTC. The gene calls are TRBV19 and TRBJ1-2; TRBD1 matches at 9 bases. Unmatched junction bases numbered 10, after V lost 7 bases and J lost 4 bases. CDR3 length: 15 residues. Per germline, CDR1 LNHDA and CDR2 SQIVND (reference sequence).

The genes are TRBV30 and TRBJ2-7; 9 bases match TRBD2. Trimming at V came to 8 bases and at J to 0 bases, leaving 8 bases not matched to a gene. The germline gives CDR1 GTSNPN, CDR2 SVGIG (reference sequence). The CDR3 has 14 amino acids. The CDR3 DNA is TGTGCCAGAAGTAGCGGGGGCAGCTCCTACGAGCAGTACTTC. This encodes CARSSGGSSYEQYF. The whole variable domain, remainder taken from reference TRBV30 and TRBJ2-7, is SQTIHQWPATLVQPVGSPLSLECTVEGTSNPNLYWYRQAAGRGLQLLFYSVGIGQISSEVPQNLSASRPQDRQFILSSKKLLLSDSGFYLCARSSGGSSYEQYFGPGTRLTVT.

This clone was detected a few times. V and J are TRBV30 and TRBJ1-2; D is unclear. V was clipped by 2 bases and J by 1 base, with 2 bases between them. This CDR3 spans 11 amino acids. Germline V gene data show CDR1 as GTSNPN and CDR2 as SVGIG (reference sequence). CDR3 DNA: TGTGCCTGGAGTTATAACTATGGCTACACCTTC. Protein sequence: CAWSYNYGYTF.

The V call is TRBV19, the J call TRBJ1-4; 9 bases are a match to TRBD1. The CDR3 contains 15 residues. The V segment lost 6 bases and the J segment 8 bases; nucleotides outside the gene matches: 10. Germline assignment: CDR1 LNHDA and CDR2 SQIVND (reference sequence). CDR3 amino acids: CASRDRGRYEEKLFF. CDR3 nucleotides: TGTGCCAGTAGGGACAGGGGTCGATATGAAGAAAAACTGTTTTTT. Filled out from reference TRBV19 and TRBJ1-4, the complete variable domain reads DGGITQSPKYLFRKEGQNVTLSCEQNLNHDAMYWYRQDPGQGLRLIYYSQIVNDFQKGDIAEGYSVSREKKESFPLTVTSAQKNPTAFYLCASRDRGRYEEKLFFGSGTQLSVL.

This chain uses TRBV6-1 with TRBJ2-1; D remains ambiguous. V was clipped by 7 bases and J by 6 bases, with 7 bases between them. The germline gives CDR1 MNHNS, CDR2 SASEGT. The CDR3 spans 11 residues. This chain's CDR3 is CASTVFNEQFF. DNA for the CDR3: TGTGCCAGCACCGTGTTCAATGAGCAGTTCTTC.

This chain links TRBV7-9 with TRBJ2-5; D remains unclear. With the DNA end fitting TRBJ2-7 better, the J assignment may be wrong. Germline V gene data show CDR1 as SEHNR and CDR2 as FQNEAQ (reference sequence). This CDR3 contains 14 residues. CDR3 bases: TGTGCCAGCAGCTTAGCTAGCCTAGCCTACGAGCAGTACTTC. Residues: CASSLASLAYEQYF.

The chain recombines TRBV6-8 with TRBJ2-4; D is perhaps TRBD2 (6 bases). With 9 bases removed from V and 3 bases from J, the gap between germline ends came to 18 bases. CDR1 is MNHGY, CDR2 SAAAGT, per germline. The CDR3 loop spans 15 amino acids. Here the CDR3 reads CASPRGGLVKNIQYF. CDR3 bases: TGTGCCAGTCCTCGGGGAGGACTGGTCAAAAACATTCAGTACTTC.

The V gene is TRBV2, the J gene TRBJ1-3; D not certain. V lost 2 bases and J lost 2, with 7 bases in between. CDR1 SNHLY and CDR2 FYNNEI come from the germline V gene. CDR3 size: 14 residues. This CDR3 reads CASSEPVAGNTIYF. The CDR3 nucleotides are TGTGCCAGCAGTGAACCGGTAGCTGGAAACACCATATATTTT. Together with reference TRBV2 and TRBJ1-3, the CDR3 gives the full variable domain: EPEVTQTPSHQVTQMGQEVILRCVPISNHLYFYWYRQILGQKVEFLVSFYNNEISEKSEIFDDQFSVERPDGSNFTLKIRSTKLEDSAMYFCASSEPVAGNTIYFGEGSWLTVV.

This clone was counted only a few times. The chain joins TRBV2 to TRBJ2-2; D uncertain. This CDR3 spans 12 amino acids. The germline V gene has CDR1 SNHLY and CDR2 FYNNEI. V was trimmed by 6 bases and J by 7 bases, leaving 9 bases between them. The CDR3 coding sequence is TGTGCCAGCAGACCTAGGAACGGGGAGCTGTTTTTT. This codes for CASRPRNGELFF.

This chain uses TRBV16 with TRBJ1-5; the match to TRBD1 covers 7 bases. The CDR3 runs 19 residues. J lost 0 bases, V lost 4 bases, and 15 bases had no gene match. From germline, CDR1 is KGHSY and CDR2 FQNENV. The DNA for the CDR3 is TGTGCCAGCAGCCGGGGACAGCTAGACGAAATGTATAGCAATCAGCCCCAGCATTTT. It specifies CASSRGQLDEMYSNQPQHF.

V and J are TRBV28 and TRBJ1-3, with D perhaps TRBD1 (5 bases). This CDR3 contains 15 residues. The germline V gene has CDR1 MDHEN and CDR2 SYDVKM. The germline V and J ends were trimmed by 3 bases and 4 bases, with 13 bases remaining between them. DNA of the CDR3: TGTGCCAGCAGTTTGTCCAGGGCTCAGGGAAACACCATATATTTT. It is translated as CASSLSRAQGNTIYF.

The V and J genes are TRBV10-3 and TRBJ2-1, with 10 bases identical to TRBD2. This CDR3 contains 14 residues. The germline CDR1 and CDR2 sequences are ENHRY and SYGVKD. J was trimmed by 10 bases and V by 3 bases; bases with no gene match: 6. The CDR3 DNA reads as TGTGCCATCAGTGAAACTAGCGGGGCACTGGAGCAGTTCTTC. Its translation: CAISETSGALEQFF.

The gene calls are TRBV6-6 and TRBJ2-1; D ambiguous. The CDR3 is 15 amino acids. From germline, CDR1 is MNHNY and CDR2 SVGAGI (reference sequence). V was trimmed by 4 bases and J by 7 bases, leaving 17 bases between them. CDR3 in DNA: TGTGCCAGCAGTTTTAGCCGTCCCGCCGGGAATGAGCAGTTCTTC. Protein sequence: CASSFSRPAGNEQFF.

J is TRBJ1-4 and V is TRBV9; TRBD1 might be the D (5 bases). V lost 0 bases to trimming and J lost 5 bases, with 11 bases between them. Germline CDR1 reads SGDLS; CDR2 reads YYNGEE. CDR3 length equals 15 residues. The CDR3 region is CASSVGVQGNEKLFF. As DNA, the CDR3 is TGTGCCAGCAGCGTAGGAGTCCAGGGAAATGAAAAACTGTTTTTT.